This T cell receptor (beta chain) was sequenced in a study of blood T cell repertoires in COVID-19. Germline trimming cut 5 bases from V and 10 bases from J; bases unmatched to any gene: 16. The CDR3 totals 17 residues. Germline V lookup: CDR1 LNHDA, CDR2 SQIVND (reference sequence). The table lists this clone with a count of one. The assay was immunoSEQ multiplex PCR, and TCRdb's table has in-frame clones only and misses some. The sample comprises more than 300,000 clones, roughly 90% of which are singletons, and about 6.8% rests with the top ten. Material for sequencing was peripheral blood. The TCR comes from a man younger than 30 who had recovered from COVID-19. V is TRBV19 and J is TRBJ2-2; 10 nucleotides line up with TRBD1. The CDR3 loop is CASSLTGGILSTSELFF. Written as DNA, the CDR3 is TGTGCCAGTAGTCTGACAGGGGGCATCCTTTCGACCTCGGAGCTGTTTTTT. Together with reference TRBV19 and TRBJ2-2, the CDR3 gives the full variable domain: DGGITQSPKYLFRKEGQNVTLSCEQNLNHDAMYWYRQDPGQGLRLIYYSQIVNDFQKGDIAEGYSVSREKKESFPLTVTSAQKNPTAFYLCASSLTGGILSTSELFFGEGSRLTVL.